The 12 T cell receptor beta chains listed next were all sequenced from one sample in a study of blood T cell repertoires in COVID-19. Libraries were prepared by immunoSEQ multiplex PCR; TCRdb keeps only in-frame clonotypes and omits some of them. Of 180,000 or so clones in the sample, roughly 87% were seen once. Specimen: PBMCs or T cells enriched from blood (not recorded which). The receptors stem from a human donor with acute COVID-19. The donor label of this sample is uncertain.

This clone was seen a handful of times. V and J are TRBV14 and TRBJ1-1, with 8 positions matching TRBD1. J gave up 5 bases and V 4 bases, and 6 bases lay outside the gene matches. The CDR3 is 14 residues long. Germline loops: CDR1 SGHDN, CDR2 FVKESK. CDR3 in DNA: TGTGCCAGCAGCCTTCTACGGACAGGGACTGAAGCTTTCTTT. Residues: CASSLLRTGTEAFF.

This chain connects TRBV18 to TRBJ1-1; D is ambiguous. CDR1 and CDR2 from the germline V gene are KGHSH and LQKENI. The CDR3 extends over 16 amino acids. Trimming pared 6 bases from V and 1 base from J, leaving 18 bases between. The CDR3 DNA reads as TGTGCCAGCTCCCCCCCGATTATCTTACAGAACACTGAAGCTTTCTTT. As protein: CASSPPIILQNTEAFF.

The rearrangement joins TRBV9 to TRBJ2-7; no firm D call. Germline loops: CDR1 SGDLS, CDR2 YYNGEE. Trimming took off 0 bases at V and 5 bases at J, with 6 bases between the two ends. This CDR3 contains 12 residues. DNA for the CDR3: TGTGCCAGCAGCGTAGAACCGGACGAGCAGTACTTC. This translates into CASSVEPDEQYF.

V usage is TRBV2 and J usage is TRBJ2-3, with 9 bases matching TRBD1. This CDR3 comprises 15 residues. V lost 4 bases to trimming and J lost 1 base; unmatched junction nucleotides: 3. The V gene's germline CDR1 is SNHLY and CDR2 FYNNEI. This CDR3 reads CASSVGQGGTDTQYF. The DNA of the CDR3 is TGTGCCAGCAGTGTGGGACAGGGCGGCACAGATACGCAGTATTTT.

A single count supports this clone. The V gene is TRBV4-1, the J gene TRBJ2-3; 10 bases match TRBD2. This CDR3 has 20 residues. The ends lost 0 bases at V and 1 base at J; junction bases unmatched: 13. Germline V gene data show CDR1 as MGHRA and CDR2 as YSYEKL. The CDR3 is CASSQERSFGLAVGTDTQYF. Written as DNA, the CDR3 is TGCGCCAGCAGCCAAGAGAGAAGCTTTGGACTAGCGGTGGGCACAGATACGCAGTATTTT.

The V gene is TRBV2, the J gene TRBJ2-1; 7 bases align to TRBD1. The CDR3 spans 12 residues. The germline CDR1 and CDR2 sequences are SNHLY and FYNNEI. The V gene end was trimmed by 6 bases and the J gene end by 8 bases; junction bases not matched to a gene: 4. CDR3: CASRVQGYEQFF. The CDR3 nucleotides read TGTGCCAGCAGGGTACAGGGGTATGAGCAGTTCTTC.

This chain connects TRBV7-2 to TRBJ2-7; 8 bases match TRBD1. This CDR3 has 16 residues. The V gene's germline CDR1 is SGHTA and CDR2 FQGNSA. Trimming removed 1 base from V and 1 base from J; junction bases left unmatched: 6. The CDR3 DNA reads as TGTGCCAGCAGCTTAGATGCAGGGGGCACATCCTACGAGCAGTACTTC. This encodes CASSLDAGGTSYEQYF.

The chain couples TRBV27 to TRBJ2-7; the match to TRBD1 covers 9 bases. Germline CDR1 MNHEY, CDR2 SMNVEV (reference sequence). The V gene end was trimmed by 2 bases and the J gene end by 3 bases; junction bases not matched to a gene: 17. This CDR3 is 19 amino acids long. CDR3 DNA sequence: TGTGCCAGCAGTTTAAGTTTGGGACAGGGCGGACAGAGACGCTACGAGCAGTACTTC. It translates to CASSLSLGQGGQRRYEQYF.

The DNA of the CDR3 is TGTGCCACCAGTGACACGGACAGGGACCAAGAGACCCAGTACTTC. Translated: CATSDTDRDQETQYF. The J gene is TRBJ2-5, the V gene TRBV24-1, with 8 bases matching TRBD1. CDR1 and CDR2 from the germline V gene are KGHDR and SFDVKD. This CDR3 has 15 amino acids. V lost 4 bases, J lost 0 bases, and 3 bases stayed unmatched.

The chain recombines TRBV19 with TRBJ2-7, with 11 bases that match TRBD1. With 5 bases clipped from V and 3 bases from J, the junction kept 9 bases outside the gene matches. The CDR3 sequence is 16 residues long. In germline, CDR1 is LNHDA, CDR2 SQIVND (reference sequence). Here the CDR3 DNA reads TGTGCCAGTAGTCCCCGCACCGGGACAGGGGGCTACGAGCAGTACTTC. This codes for CASSPRTGTGGYEQYF.

The chain recombines TRBV2 with TRBJ2-7; 8 nucleotides align to TRBD2. The ends lost 4 bases at V and 12 bases at J; junction bases unmatched: 14. In germline, CDR1 is SNHLY, CDR2 FYNNEI. This CDR3 region has 14 residues. CDR3 in amino acids: CASSAGLGGGQWYF. The CDR3 nucleotides read TGTGCCAGCAGTGCAGGACTCGGCGGGGGGCAGTGGTACTTC.

The rearrangement links TRBV7-3 to TRBJ2-5, with 7 bases identical to TRBD1. Germline CDR1 SGHTA, CDR2 FQGTGA. CDR3 size: 13 residues. V was pared by 4 bases and J by 5 bases, with 4 bases of the junction left unmatched. CDR3 amino acids: CASSSTGRETQYF. The CDR3 region has the DNA TGTGCCAGCAGCTCGACAGGGCGGGAGACCCAGTACTTC. Supplemented by reference TRBV7-3 and TRBJ2-5, the full variable domain reads GAGVSQTPSNKVTEKGKYVELRCDPISGHTALYWYRQSLGQGPEFLIYFQGTGAADDSGLPNDRFFAVRPEGSVSTLKIQRTERGDSAVYLCASSSTGRETQYFGPGTRLLVL.